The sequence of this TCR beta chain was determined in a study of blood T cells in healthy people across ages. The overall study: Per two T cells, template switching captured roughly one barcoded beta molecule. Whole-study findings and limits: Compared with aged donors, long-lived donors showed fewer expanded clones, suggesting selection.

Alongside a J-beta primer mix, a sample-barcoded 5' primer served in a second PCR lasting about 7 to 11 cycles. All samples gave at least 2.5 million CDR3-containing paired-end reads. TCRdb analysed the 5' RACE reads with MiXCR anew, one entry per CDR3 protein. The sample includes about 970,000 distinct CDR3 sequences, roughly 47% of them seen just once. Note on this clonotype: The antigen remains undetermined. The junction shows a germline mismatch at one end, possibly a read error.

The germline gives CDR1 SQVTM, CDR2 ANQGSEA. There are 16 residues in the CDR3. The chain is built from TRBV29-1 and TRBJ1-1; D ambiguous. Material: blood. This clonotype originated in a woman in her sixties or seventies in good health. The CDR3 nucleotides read TGCAGCGCCGACCCTGACCGACTTGACCCTAACACTGAACCTTTCTTT. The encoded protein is CSADPDRLDPNTEPFF. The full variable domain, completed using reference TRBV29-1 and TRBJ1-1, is SAVISQKPSRDICQRGTSLTIQCQVDSQVTMMFWYRQQPGQSLTLIATANQGSEATYESGFVIDKFPISRPNLTFSTLTVSNMSPEDSSIYLCSADPDRLDPNTEPFFGQGTRLTVV.